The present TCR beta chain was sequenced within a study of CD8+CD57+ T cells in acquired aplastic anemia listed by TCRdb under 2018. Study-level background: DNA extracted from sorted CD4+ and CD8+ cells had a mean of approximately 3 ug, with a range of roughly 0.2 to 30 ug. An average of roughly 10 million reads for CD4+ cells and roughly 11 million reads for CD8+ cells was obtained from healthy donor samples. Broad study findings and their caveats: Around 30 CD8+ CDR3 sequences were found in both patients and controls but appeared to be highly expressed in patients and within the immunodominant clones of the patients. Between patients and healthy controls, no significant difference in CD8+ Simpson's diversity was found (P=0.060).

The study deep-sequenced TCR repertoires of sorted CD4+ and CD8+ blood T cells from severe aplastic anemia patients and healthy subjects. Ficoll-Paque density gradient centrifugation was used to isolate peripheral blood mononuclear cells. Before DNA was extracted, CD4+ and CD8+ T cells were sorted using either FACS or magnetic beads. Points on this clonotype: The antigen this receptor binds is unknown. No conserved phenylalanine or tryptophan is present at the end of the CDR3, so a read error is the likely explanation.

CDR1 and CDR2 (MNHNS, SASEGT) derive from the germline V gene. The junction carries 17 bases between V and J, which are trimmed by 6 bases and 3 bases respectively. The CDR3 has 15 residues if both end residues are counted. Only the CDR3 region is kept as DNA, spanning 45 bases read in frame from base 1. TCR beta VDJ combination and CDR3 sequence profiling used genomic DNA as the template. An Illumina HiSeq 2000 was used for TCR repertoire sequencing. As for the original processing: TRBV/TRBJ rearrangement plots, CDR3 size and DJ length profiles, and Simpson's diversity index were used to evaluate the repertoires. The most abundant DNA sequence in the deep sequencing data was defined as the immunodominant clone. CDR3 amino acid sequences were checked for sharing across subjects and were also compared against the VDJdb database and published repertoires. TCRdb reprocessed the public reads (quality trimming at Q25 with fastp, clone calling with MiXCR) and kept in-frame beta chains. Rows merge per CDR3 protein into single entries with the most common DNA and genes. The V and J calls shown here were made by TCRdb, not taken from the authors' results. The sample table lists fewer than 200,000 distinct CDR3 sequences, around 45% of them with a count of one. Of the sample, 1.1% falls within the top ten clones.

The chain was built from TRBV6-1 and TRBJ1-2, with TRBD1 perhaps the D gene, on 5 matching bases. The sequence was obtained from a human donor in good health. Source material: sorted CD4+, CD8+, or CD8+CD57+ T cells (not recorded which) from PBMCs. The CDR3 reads CASSREGGGYYGYTL. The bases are TGTGCCAGCAGCCGGGAGGGTGGGGGGTACTATGGCTACACCCTC.